Given below is one T cell receptor beta chain in context. The germline V and J ends were trimmed by 2 bases and 5 bases, with 12 bases remaining between them. CDR1 MNHEY and CDR2 SVGAGI come from the germline V gene. This CDR3 has 15 amino acids. These data belong to a study of blood T cell repertoires in COVID-19. Method: immunoSEQ multiplex PCR; TCRdb's copy keeps in-frame clones and lacks some. The sample has around 300,000 clones, around nine tenths seen once. The sample was PBMCs or T cells enriched from blood (not recorded which). V and J are TRBV6-5 and TRBJ2-2; D perhaps matches TRBD2 (5 bases). The receptor was derived from a woman aged 40-49 years who had recovered from COVID-19. The CDR3 DNA sequence: TGTGCCAGCAGTTACAGTCGGGATTCGACCGGGGAGCTGTTTTTT. As protein: CASSYSRDSTGELFF.